One sample yielded the 28 T cell receptor beta chains listed below, sequenced in a study of blood T cell repertoires in COVID-19. The method was immunoSEQ multiplex PCR; TCRdb's version includes in-frame clones alone and lacks a portion of them. The sample records hundreds of thousands of clones, roughly 89% being singletons. The specimen was peripheral blood. Receptor source: a woman aged 25 to 39 with active or convalescent COVID-19.

CDR3 protein: CASSLAGTYEQYF. CDR3 sequence (DNA): TGTGCCAGCAGTCTAGCGGGGACCTACGAGCAGTACTTC. V and J are TRBV6-5 and TRBJ2-7; 9 bases fit TRBD2. With V trimmed by 5 bases and J by 2 bases, 1 base remained unmatched. CDR1 and CDR2 from the germline V gene are MNHEY and SVGAGI. This CDR3 contains 13 residues.

As to this clone: In the same sample, other DNA sequences code for this CDR3. CDR3 residues: CASSFQGGTEAFF. The CDR3, as DNA: TGCGCCAGCAGTTTCCAGGGAGGGACTGAAGCTTTCTTT. The genes are TRBV5-1 and TRBJ1-1; TRBD1 might be the D (5 bases). The germline V and J ends were trimmed by 5 bases and 5 bases, with 13 bases remaining between them. CDR3 length equals 13 residues. CDR1 is SGHRS and CDR2 is YFSETQ in the germline V gene.

The rearrangement joins TRBV6-5 to TRBJ1-1; D might be TRBD1 (6 bases). Germline V gene lookup returns CDR1 MNHEY and CDR2 SVGAGI. The CDR3 is made up of 13 amino acids. The V gene lost 6 bases and the J gene lost 1 base, with 9 bases spanning the gap. Written as DNA, the CDR3 is TGTGCCAGCAGGGGGACACCGAACACTGAAGCTTTCTTT. Protein product: CASRGTPNTEAFF.

The chain couples TRBV13 to TRBJ2-7; 7 bases fit TRBD1. Unmatched junction bases numbered 9, after V lost 4 bases and J lost 3 bases. This CDR3 contains 15 residues. Germline values: CDR1 PRHDT, CDR2 FYEKMQ (reference sequence). The CDR3 loop reads CASSSADRDSYEQYF. CDR3 nucleotide sequence: TGTGCCAGCAGCTCGGCAGACAGGGACAGCTACGAGCAGTACTTC.

The chain uses TRBV5-1 and TRBJ2-7; TRBD1 might be the D (5 bases). CDR3 size: 15 residues. Per the germline V gene, CDR1 is SGHRS and CDR2 is YFSETQ. The V gene lost 0 bases and the J gene lost 7 bases, with 17 bases spanning the gap. The CDR3 nucleotides are TGCGCCAGCAGCTTGGGAGTAGGGGCAGTACAGGAGCAGTACTTC. It codes for CASSLGVGAVQEQYF.

The V call is TRBV29-1, the J call TRBJ1-2; D remains unclear. The CDR3 is 11 amino acids. Germline assignment: CDR1 SQVTM and CDR2 ANQGSEA. V was trimmed by 4 bases and J by 4 bases, leaving 7 bases between them. As DNA, the CDR3 is TGCAGCGTTGTACAAGTCTATGGCTACACCTTC. It is translated as CSVVQVYGYTF.

The J gene is TRBJ1-2, the V gene TRBV18, with TRBD1 identical over 8 bases. V gave up 6 bases and J gave up 5 bases; unmatched junction bases: 8. The CDR3 is 14 amino acids. Germline CDR1 is KGHSH and CDR2 is LQKENI. This chain's CDR3 is CASSPDREFYGYTF. The CDR3 DNA is TGTGCCAGCTCTCCGGACAGGGAATTTTATGGCTACACCTTC.

This sequence joins TRBV6-5 and TRBJ1-1; 8 nucleotides line up with TRBD1. CDR1 and CDR2 from the germline V gene are MNHEY and SVGAGI. The length of the CDR3 is 13 residues. The trim removed 7 bases at V and 9 bases at J, leaving 10 bases unmatched. CDR3 sequence: CASIDEGTGKAFF. The CDR3 DNA is TGTGCCAGCATCGACGAAGGGACAGGTAAAGCTTTCTTT.

The gene calls are TRBV19 and TRBJ2-5, with TRBD2 matching over 10 bases. From germline, CDR1 is LNHDA and CDR2 SQIVND (reference sequence). This CDR3 has 17 amino acids. V lost 3 bases and J lost 4; bases outside the gene matches: 11. The CDR3, as DNA: TGTGCCAGTAGTATTCTCCCTAGCGGGGGTCGGGGAGAGACCCAGTACTTC. This encodes CASSILPSGGRGETQYF.

This rearrangement joins TRBV10-3 to TRBJ2-1, with 7 bases aligning to TRBD2. The CDR3 loop spans 13 amino acids. J gave up 7 bases and V 10 bases, and 10 bases lay outside the gene matches. Germline CDR1 and CDR2: ENHRY and SYGVKD. The CDR3 region has the DNA TGTGCCACACGGGGGGAAGTGGATAATGAGCAGTTCTTC. It is translated as CATRGEVDNEQFF.

The genes are TRBV29-1 and TRBJ2-7; 13 bases are shared with TRBD2. The V gene end was trimmed by 6 bases and the J gene end by 6 bases; junction bases not matched to a gene: 11. This CDR3 spans 15 amino acids. CDR1 and CDR2 (germline): SQVTM, ANQGSEA. The CDR3, as DNA: TGCAGCGTACCTGGGACTAGCGGGAAATTGGGCGAGCAGTACTTC. Residues: CSVPGTSGKLGEQYF.

The chain couples TRBV5-1 to TRBJ2-2; 9 bases align to TRBD1. The CDR3 is made up of 15 amino acids. Germline assignment: CDR1 SGHRS and CDR2 YFSETQ. The trim removed 6 bases at V and 3 bases at J, leaving 6 bases unmatched. In nucleotides, the CDR3 is TGCGCCAGCAACGCGGACAGGGGCGACACCGGGGAGCTGTTTTTT. It is translated as CASNADRGDTGELFF.

J is TRBJ1-2 and V is TRBV6-5, with no clear D. Looked up from germline, CDR1 is MNHEY and CDR2 is SVGAGI. The CDR3 has 14 amino acids. V dropped 6 bases and J dropped 8 bases, with 19 bases sitting between them. CDR3: CASSASSGPRGYTF. The CDR3 DNA sequence: TGTGCCAGCAGCGCAAGTAGTGGCCCCAGGGGCTACACCTTC.

The chain carries TRBV4-1 and TRBJ2-7, with 10 positions matching TRBD2. With 1 base clipped from V and 0 bases from J, the junction kept 9 bases outside the gene matches. This CDR3 spans 18 amino acids. In germline, CDR1 is MGHRA, CDR2 YSYEKL. CDR3 DNA sequence: TGCGCCAGCAGCCAAGGGATGATAGCGGGGGGAAGCTCCTACGAGCAGTACTTC. Its translation: CASSQGMIAGGSSYEQYF.

The CDR3: CASGVAGTDTQYF. The CDR3 nucleotides are TGTGCCAGCGGGGTGGCAGGGACAGATACGCAGTATTTT. The chain carries TRBV2 and TRBJ2-3, with D perhaps matching TRBD1 (5 bases). CDR3 length equals 13 residues. Germline V gene data show CDR1 as SNHLY and CDR2 as FYNNEI. Trimming pared 8 bases from V and 3 bases from J, leaving 12 bases between. Filled out from reference TRBV2 and TRBJ2-3, the complete variable domain reads EPEVTQTPSHQVTQMGQEVILRCVPISNHLYFYWYRQILGQKVEFLVSFYNNEISEKSEIFDDQFSVERPDGSNFTLKIRSTKLEDSAMYFCASGVAGTDTQYFGPGTRLTVL.

This clone was counted only a few times. The V gene is TRBV7-8, the J gene TRBJ1-1, with D possibly being TRBD1 (5 bases). V was pared by 3 bases and J by 4 bases, with 9 bases between. This CDR3 spans 13 amino acids. Germline V gene lookup returns CDR1 SGHVS and CDR2 FQNEAQ. CDR3 protein: CASSLTGGTEAFF. In DNA, the CDR3 is TGTGCCAGCAGCTTGACGGGGGGCACTGAAGCTTTCTTT.

This clone was counted once. V and J are TRBV12-5 and TRBJ2-2; 7 bases map to TRBD2. The ends lost 2 bases at V and 4 bases at J; junction bases unmatched: 10. CDR1 and CDR2 (germline): LGHNT, FRNRAP. The CDR3 length is 17 residues. CDR3: CASGLSTGGFTTGELFF. Written as DNA, the CDR3 is TGTGCTAGTGGTTTGTCAACCGGGGGGTTTACCACCGGGGAGCTGTTTTTT.

The chain is built from TRBV25-1 and TRBJ2-5; 8 positions match TRBD2. CDR1 is MGHDK and CDR2 is SYGVNS in the germline V gene. V lost 6 bases and J lost 2; bases outside the gene matches: 14. This CDR3 is 17 amino acids long. CDR3 nucleotide sequence: TGTGCCAGCAGCCCCCGCCGCGCGGGGGGTACACAAGAGACCCAGTACTTC. Translating gives CASSPRRAGGTQETQYF.

The chain is built from TRBV30 and TRBJ1-4; D ambiguous. Trimming removed 8 bases from V and 4 bases from J, with 14 bases in between. CDR3 length equals 13 residues. From germline, CDR1 is GTSNPN and CDR2 SVGIG (reference sequence). DNA for the CDR3: TGTGCCGCTCAACCGGGATATAATGAAAAACTGTTTTTT. Protein sequence: CAAQPGYNEKLFF.

The genes are TRBV10-3 and TRBJ2-5; TRBD1 agrees at 8 bases. V was pared by 11 bases and J by 3 bases, with 8 bases of the junction left unmatched. The CDR3 contains 13 residues. Germline V gene sequence: CDR1 ENHRY, CDR2 SYGVKD. In DNA, the CDR3 is TGTGCCGTCGGACAGGGCTTAAAAGAGACCCAGTACTTC. Protein sequence: CAVGQGLKETQYF.

The chain recombines TRBV19 with TRBJ2-1, with TRBD2 matching 8 bases. The V gene's germline CDR1 is LNHDA and CDR2 SQIVND (reference sequence). The CDR3 length is 15 residues. V was clipped by 6 bases and J by 3 bases; unmatched bases: 7. The CDR3 DNA reads as TGTGCCAGTAGCCGTACGGGAGGGATCTACAATGAGCAGTTCTTC. Residues: CASSRTGGIYNEQFF. Full variable domain (rest looked up from reference TRBV19 and TRBJ2-1): DGGITQSPKYLFRKEGQNVTLSCEQNLNHDAMYWYRQDPGQGLRLIYYSQIVNDFQKGDIAEGYSVSREKKESFPLTVTSAQKNPTAFYLCASSRTGGIYNEQFFGPGTRLTVL.

In nucleotides, the CDR3 is TGTGCCAGCAGCCAGGAGACAGGGGGCAATCAGCCCCAGCATTTT. Protein sequence: CASSQETGGNQPQHF. The chain is built from TRBV4-2 and TRBJ1-5, with 8 bases identical to TRBD1. This CDR3 is built from 15 residues. Germline assignment: CDR1 LGHNA and CDR2 YNFKEQ. Germline trimming cut 3 bases from V and 2 bases from J; bases unmatched to any gene: 3.

The chain carries TRBV19 and TRBJ1-3; the match to TRBD1 covers 8 bases. The V and J ends lost 7 bases and 0 bases, in that order; junction bases with no gene match: 11. CDR1 is LNHDA, CDR2 SQIVND, per germline (reference sequence). The CDR3 covers 17 residues. The CDR3 bases are TGTGCCAGTATACCAGGGGGCTTCGCGAGCTCTGGAAACACCATATATTTT. Translation gives CASIPGGFASSGNTIYF.

V usage is TRBV11-2 and J usage is TRBJ2-7, with 8 bases aligning to TRBD1. Germline loops: CDR1 SGHAT, CDR2 FQNNGV. The CDR3 totals 15 residues. V was clipped by 4 bases and J by 2 bases; unmatched bases: 7. The CDR3 protein is CASSSPGTGAYEQYF. CDR3 nucleotide sequence: TGTGCCAGCAGCTCACCCGGGACAGGTGCCTACGAGCAGTACTTC. The full variable domain, with the rest looked up from reference TRBV11-2 and TRBJ2-7, is EAGVAQSPRYKIIEKRQSVAFWCNPISGHATLYWYQQILGQGPKLLIQFQNNGVVDDSQLPKDRFSAERLKGVDSTLKIQPAKLEDSAVYLCASSSPGTGAYEQYFGPGTRLTVT.

This chain links TRBV27 with TRBJ2-1; 9 bases are a match to TRBD2. CDR1 is MNHEY and CDR2 is SMNVEV in the germline V gene (reference sequence). V lost 3 bases, J lost 8 bases, and 5 bases stayed unmatched. The CDR3 runs to 14 residues. The CDR3, as DNA: TGTGCCAGCAGTTTTTTGTTAGCGGGAGATGAGCAGTTCTTC. It is translated as CASSFLLAGDEQFF.

The gene calls are TRBV6-5 and TRBJ1-1; 8 nucleotides line up with TRBD1. Germline CDR1 reads MNHEY; CDR2 reads SVGAGI. V dropped 4 bases and J dropped 6; count of bases not matched to a gene: 10. The CDR3 sequence is 15 residues long. DNA for the CDR3: TGTGCCAGCAGTTCCCCCGACAGGGGTTTAGCTGAAGCTTTCTTT. Translated: CASSSPDRGLAEAFF.

The chain links TRBV11-2 to TRBJ1-2, with unresolved D. The CDR3 has 15 residues. The V gene's germline CDR1 is SGHAT and CDR2 FQNNGV. V was pared by 2 bases and J by 4 bases, with 14 bases between. The CDR3 loop reads CASSLSSAQAYGYTF. The CDR3 DNA reads TGTGCCAGCAGCTTATCCTCTGCGCAAGCCTATGGCTACACCTTC.

Remarks on this clone: In the same sample, other DNA sequences code for this CDR3. The chain combines TRBV5-6 with TRBJ2-3, with 11 nucleotides matching TRBD2. CDR1 is SGHDT and CDR2 is YYEEEE in the germline V gene. The V segment lost 0 bases and the J segment 3 bases; nucleotides outside the gene matches: 3. The CDR3 sequence is 16 residues long. The CDR3 reads CASSLVAGGRTDTQYF. The DNA of the CDR3 is TGTGCCAGCAGCTTGGTAGCGGGGGGGCGGACAGATACGCAGTATTTT.